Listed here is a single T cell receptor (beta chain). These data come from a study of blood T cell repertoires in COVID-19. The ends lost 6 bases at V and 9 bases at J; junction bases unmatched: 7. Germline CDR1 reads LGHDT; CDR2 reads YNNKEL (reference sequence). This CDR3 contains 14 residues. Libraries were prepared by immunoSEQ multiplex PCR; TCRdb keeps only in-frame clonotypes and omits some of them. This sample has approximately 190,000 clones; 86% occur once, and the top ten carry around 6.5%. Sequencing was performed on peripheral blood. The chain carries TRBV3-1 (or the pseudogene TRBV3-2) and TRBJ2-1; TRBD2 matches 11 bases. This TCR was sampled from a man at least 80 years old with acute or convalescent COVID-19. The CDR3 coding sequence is TGTGCCAGCAGGGACGGGACTAGCGGAGCTGAGCAGTTCTTC. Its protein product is CASRDGTSGAEQFF.